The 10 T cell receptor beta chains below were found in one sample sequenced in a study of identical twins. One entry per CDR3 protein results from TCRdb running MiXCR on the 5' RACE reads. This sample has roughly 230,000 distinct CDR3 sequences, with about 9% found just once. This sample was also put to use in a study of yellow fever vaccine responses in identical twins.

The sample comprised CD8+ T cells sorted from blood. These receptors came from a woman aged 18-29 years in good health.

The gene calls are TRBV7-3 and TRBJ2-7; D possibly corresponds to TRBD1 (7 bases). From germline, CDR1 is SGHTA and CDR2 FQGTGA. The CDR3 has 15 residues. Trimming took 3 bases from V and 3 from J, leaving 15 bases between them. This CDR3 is CASSFGPGGYYEQYF. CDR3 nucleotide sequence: TGTGCCAGCAGCTTCGGACCAGGGGGGTACTACGAGCAGTACTTC.

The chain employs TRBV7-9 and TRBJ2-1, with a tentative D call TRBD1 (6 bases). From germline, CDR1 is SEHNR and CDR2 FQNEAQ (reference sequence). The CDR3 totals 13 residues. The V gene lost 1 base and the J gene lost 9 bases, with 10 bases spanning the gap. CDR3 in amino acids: CASSLGQVGEQFF. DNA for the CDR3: TGTGCCAGCAGCTTAGGACAGGTCGGTGAGCAGTTCTTC.

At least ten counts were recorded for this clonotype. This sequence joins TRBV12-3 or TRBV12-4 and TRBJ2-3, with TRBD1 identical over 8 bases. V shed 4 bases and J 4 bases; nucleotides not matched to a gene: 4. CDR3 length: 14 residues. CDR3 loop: CASSSGQGPDTQYF. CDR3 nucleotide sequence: TGTGCCAGCAGTTCCGGACAGGGCCCAGATACGCAGTATTTT.

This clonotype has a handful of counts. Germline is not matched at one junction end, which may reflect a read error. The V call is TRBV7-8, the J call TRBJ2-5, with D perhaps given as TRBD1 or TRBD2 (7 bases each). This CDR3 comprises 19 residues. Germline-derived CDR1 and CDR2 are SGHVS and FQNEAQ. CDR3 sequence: CASSLAAGRLQGREETQYF. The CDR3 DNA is TGTGCCAGCAGCCTAGCCGCCGGGCGCCTACAGGGGAGGGAAGAGACCCAGTACTTC.

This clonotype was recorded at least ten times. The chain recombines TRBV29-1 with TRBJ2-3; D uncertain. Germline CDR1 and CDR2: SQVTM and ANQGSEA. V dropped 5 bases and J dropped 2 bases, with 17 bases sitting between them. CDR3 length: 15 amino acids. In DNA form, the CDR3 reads TGCAGCGTTAGGCTATATTCCGGATACACAGATACGCAGTATTTT. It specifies CSVRLYSGYTDTQYF.

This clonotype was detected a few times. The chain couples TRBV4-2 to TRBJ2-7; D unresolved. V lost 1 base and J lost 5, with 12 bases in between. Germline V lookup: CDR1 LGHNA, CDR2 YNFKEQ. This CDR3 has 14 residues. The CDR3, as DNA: TGTGCCAGCAGCCAAGTGGTTACTCGGGACGAGCAGTACTTC. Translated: CASSQVVTRDEQYF.

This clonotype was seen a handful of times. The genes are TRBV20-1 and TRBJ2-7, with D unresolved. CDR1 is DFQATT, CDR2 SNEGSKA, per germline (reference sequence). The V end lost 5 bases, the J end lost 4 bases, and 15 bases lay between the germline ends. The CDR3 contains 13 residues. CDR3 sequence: CSASTRASYEQYF. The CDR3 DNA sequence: TGCAGTGCTTCCACCCGGGCCTCATACGAGCAGTACTTC.

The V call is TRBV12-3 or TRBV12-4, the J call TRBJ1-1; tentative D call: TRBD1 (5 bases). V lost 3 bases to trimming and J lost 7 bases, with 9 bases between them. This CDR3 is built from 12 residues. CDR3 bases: TGTGCCAGCAGTTTGGCAGGGTTTGAAGCTTTCTTT. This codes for CASSLAGFEAFF.

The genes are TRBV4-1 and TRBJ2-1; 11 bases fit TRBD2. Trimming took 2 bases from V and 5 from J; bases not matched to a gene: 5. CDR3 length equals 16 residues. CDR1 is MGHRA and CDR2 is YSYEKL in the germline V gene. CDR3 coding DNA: TGCGCCAGCAGCCAATTTAGCGGGGGGGCCGACAATGAGCAGTTCTTC. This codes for CASSQFSGGADNEQFF.

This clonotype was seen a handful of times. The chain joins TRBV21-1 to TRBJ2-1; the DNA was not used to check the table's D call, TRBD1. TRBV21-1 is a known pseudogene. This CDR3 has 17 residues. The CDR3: CASSIDHRTSSYNEQFF. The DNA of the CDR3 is TGTGCCAGCAGCATAGATCACAGGACGAGCTCCTACAATGAGCAGTTCTTC.